Sequencing of this TCR beta chain was carried out in a study of blood T cells in healthy people across ages. Study outcomes and limitations: Those diversity estimates obtained from one million T cells were thought to be underestimates. Naive and antigen-experienced cells could not be conclusively compared, given unsorted PBMCs.

The CDR3 runs to 14 residues. V was pared by 3 bases and J by 1 base, with 3 bases of the junction left unmatched. From germline, CDR1 is SEHNR and CDR2 FQNEAQ (reference sequence). This clonotype came up many times. Its antigen remains unknown. With a J-beta primer mix and a sample-barcoded 5' primer, a second PCR ran about 7 to 12 cycles. Through a template-switch adaptor with 12 random nucleotides, each cDNA molecule received a tag. TCRdb redid the calling of the 5' RACE reads with MiXCR, one entry per CDR3 protein. The data show 700,000 or so distinct CDR3 sequences, approximately 40% seen once. Sequenced material: blood. This chain uses TRBV7-9 with TRBJ2-7; 7 bases map to TRBD1. The sequence was collected from a man older than 75 in good health. The CDR3 bases are TGTGCCAGCAGCTTGAGACAGGGATCCTACGAGCAGTACTTC. Its translation: CASSLRQGSYEQYF.